These T cell receptor beta chains were read from a single sample in a study of cytomegalovirus exposure and HLA in healthy donors. Some clones are missing from TCRdb's copy, which holds only in-frame ones; the method was immunoSEQ multiplex PCR. The repertoire holds roughly 100,000 clones, with 60% to 80% as singletons. Material: PBMCs. The source is a man aged 25 to 45 in good health and CMV-seronegative. Each CDR3 is given with its conserved first and last residue. A D gene is named only where the DNA matches it firmly. Only part of the rows carry a size: once, few, many, or a class if the clone is expanded.

NA	TRBV28	NA	TRBJ1-5	CASSLRNQPQHF	TGTGCCAGCAGTTTGAGGAATCAGCCCCAGCATTTT
NA	TRBV7-2	TRBD1	TRBJ2-4	CASSAARGQGTNIQYF	TGTGCCAGCAGCGCGGCTCGAGGACAGGGAACAAACATTCAGTACTTC
NA	TRBV5-6	NA	TRBJ2-1	CASTPGLAYNEQFF	TGTGCCAGCACCCCTGGACTGGCCTACAATGAGCAGTTCTTC
NA	TRBV7-2	TRBD2	TRBJ2-1	CASSPSGRAYNEQFF	TGTGCCAGCAGCCCAAGCGGGAGGGCCTACAATGAGCAGTTCTTC
NA	TRBV7-2	NA	TRBJ1-5	CASSLSRGWDQPQHF	TGTGCCAGCAGCTTAAGCAGGGGTTGGGATCAGCCCCAGCATTTT
few	TRBV28	NA	TRBJ1-3	CASSNQGSGNTIYF	TGTGCCAGCTCTAACCAGGGATCTGGAAACACCATATATTTT
NA	TRBV11-3	NA	TRBJ2-1	CASSLGRGGYNEQFF	TGTGCCAGCAGCTTGGGGAGGGGGGGATACAATGAGCAGTTCTTC
NA	TRBV7-2	TRBD1	TRBJ2-2	CASSLSGQGSGELFF	TGTGCCAGCAGCTTATCGGGACAGGGTTCCGGGGAGCTGTTTTTT
NA	TRBV5-6	NA	TRBJ1-2	CASSFWGGQVNYGYTF	TGTGCCAGCAGCTTTTGGGGGGGACAAGTTAACTATGGCTACACCTTC
once	TRBV6-5	NA	TRBJ2-1	CATRSYNEQFF	TGTGCCACTAGGTCCTACAATGAGCAGTTCTTC
NA	TRBV9	TRBD1	TRBJ1-4	CASSPRTGGFTNEKLFF	TGTGCCAGCAGCCCCCGGACAGGGGGGTTCACTAATGAAAAACTGTTTTTT
NA	TRBV7-2	NA	TRBJ2-1	CASSSGGSSYNEQFF	TGTGCCAGCAGCTCTGGGGGGAGCTCCTACAATGAGCAGTTCTTC
NA	TRBV5-1	TRBD2	TRBJ2-5	CASSPRAGGEETQYF	TGCGCCAGCAGCCCAAGAGCGGGAGGTGAAGAGACCCAGTACTTC
NA	TRBV7-2	TRBD1	TRBJ2-3	CASSRSGQGTDTQYF	TGTGCCAGCAGCCGGTCGGGACAGGGCACAGATACGCAGTATTTT
NA	TRBV5-1	TRBD1	TRBJ1-2	CASSSGQGFYGYTF	TGCGCCAGCAGCTCGGGACAGGGGTTCTATGGCTACACCTTC
NA	TRBV5-1	TRBD2	TRBJ2-1	CASSLLTSGGNEQFF	TGCGCCAGCAGCTTGTTGACTAGCGGGGGTAATGAGCAGTTCTTC
NA	TRBV11-2	NA	TRBJ2-1	CASSSPETAGRASYNEQFF	TGTGCCAGCAGTTCCCCGGAGACGGCGGGCCGAGCCTCCTACAATGAGCAGTTCTTC
NA	TRBV7-9	NA	TRBJ2-5	CASSLGSVQETQYF	TGTGCCAGCAGCCTCGGGTCAGTACAAGAGACCCAGTACTTC
NA	TRBV11-2	TRBD2	TRBJ2-7	CASSPWTSGRAHEQYF	TGTGCCAGCAGCCCATGGACTAGCGGGAGGGCCCACGAGCAGTACTTC
once	TRBV7-3	NA	TRBJ1-2	CASSITPGPSHGYTF	TGTGCCAGCAGCATCACACCGGGTCCCTCCCATGGCTACACCTTC
NA	TRBV11-3	NA	TRBJ2-6	CASSVVGPSSGANGLTF	TGTGCCAGCAGCGTCGTGGGGCCCTCCTCTGGGGCCAACGGCCTGACTTTC
few	TRBV5-5	NA	TRBJ2-3	CASSLVFTTRGSDTQYF	TGTGCCAGCAGCTTGGTTTTTACGACTAGGGGATCAGATACGCAGTATTTT
NA	TRBV14	NA	TRBJ2-1	CASSRQVYNEQFF	TGTGCCAGCAGCCGACAAGTCTACAATGAGCAGTTCTTC
NA	TRBV2	TRBD1	TRBJ1-4	CASRYGTDEKLFF	TGTGCCAGCAGATACGGGACAGATGAAAAACTGTTTTTT
few	TRBV5-4	NA	TRBJ2-2	CASTDPTGLLTGELFF	TGTGCCAGCACCGACCCAACGGGGTTACTCACCGGGGAGCTGTTTTTT
NA	TRBV7-6	TRBD1	TRBJ1-4	CASSFLQGAGEKLFF	TGTGCCAGCAGCTTTCTACAGGGGGCGGGTGAAAAACTGTTTTTT
NA	TRBV7-9	NA	TRBJ2-3	CASSLDGPDTQYF	TGTGCCAGCAGCTTAGATGGGCCAGATACGCAGTATTTT
NA	TRBV28	TRBD1	TRBJ1-5	CASSSGGGPQHF	TGTGCCAGCAGTTCAGGGGGTGGGCCCCAGCATTTT
few	TRBV27	NA	TRBJ1-6	CASSPRRRLNSPLHF	TGTGCCAGCAGCCCTAGACGGAGGTTAAATTCACCCCTCCACTTT
NA	TRBV19	NA	TRBJ1-5	CASSIGQRNQPQHF	TGTGCCAGTAGTATAGGACAGCGTAATCAGCCCCAGCATTTT
NA	TRBV4-3	NA	TRBJ2-5	CASSQDTGETQYF	TGCGCCAGCAGCCAAGATACTGGAGAGACCCAGTACTTC
NA	TRBV30	NA	TRBJ2-7	CAWSVGAYEQYF	TGTGCCTGGAGTGTAGGGGCCTACGAGCAGTACTTC
NA	TRBV6-5	TRBD2	TRBJ2-1	CASSYRVAGGYEQFF	TGTGCCAGCAGTTACAGGGTAGCGGGGGGTTATGAGCAGTTCTTC
NA	TRBV7-2	NA	TRBJ2-3	CASSSRAAGGYTQYF	TGTGCCAGCAGCTCAAGGGCAGCAGGGGGGTATACGCAGTATTTT
NA	TRBV19	NA	TRBJ2-5	CASSIPGEETQYF	TGTGCCAGTAGTATTCCCGGGGAAGAGACCCAGTACTTC
NA	TRBV10-3	TRBD1	TRBJ1-1	CAISEGDRDLNTEAFF	TGTGCCATCAGTGAGGGGGACAGGGATTTGAACACTGAAGCTTTCTTT
NA	TRBV7-9	NA	TRBJ2-5	CASSLGRGTQETQYF	TGTGCCAGCAGCTTAGGGAGGGGAACCCAAGAGACCCAGTACTTC
NA	TRBV19	TRBD2	TRBJ2-5	CASSLPGLAGGGETQYF	TGTGCCAGTAGTCTACCGGGACTAGCGGGAGGGGGTGAGACCCAGTACTTC
NA	TRBV11-3	TRBD2	TRBJ2-3	CASRPGLAGSTDTQYF	TGTGCCAGCAGACCGGGACTAGCGGGGAGCACAGATACGCAGTATTTT
few	TRBV29-1	NA	TRBJ1-2	CSVATDFYGYTF	TGCAGCGTCGCGACAGATTTCTATGGCTACACCTTC
NA	TRBV21-1	NA	TRBJ1-4	CASSSRQGQGEKLFF	TGTGCCAGCAGCTCCCGACAGGGGCAGGGTGAAAAACTGTTTTTT
NA	TRBV19	NA	TRBJ1-1	CASRIQGLNTEAFF	TGTGCCAGTAGAATACAGGGCTTGAACACTGAAGCTTTCTTT
NA	TRBV7-6	TRBD1	TRBJ2-7	CASSLGQGAYEQYF	TGTGCCAGCAGCTTAGGACAGGGGGCCTACGAGCAGTACTTC
NA	TRBV11-1	NA	TRBJ1-1	CASSLGQGNTEAFF	TGTGCCAGCAGCTTAGGGCAGGGGAACACTGAAGCTTTCTTT
NA	TRBV2	NA	TRBJ1-4	CASSEFRAEKLFF	TGTGCCAGCAGTGAGTTCAGGGCTGAAAAACTGTTTTTT
few	TRBV9	NA	TRBJ2-7	CASSEQFSSYEQYF	TGTGCCAGCAGCGAACAGTTTAGCTCCTACGAGCAGTACTTC
NA	TRBV27	TRBD2	TRBJ2-7	CASRRPLAGSLYEQYF	TGTGCCAGCAGGCGCCCACTAGCGGGTTCCCTCTACGAGCAGTACTTC
NA	TRBV13	NA	TRBJ1-3	CASSLTQNTIYF	TGTGCCAGCAGCCTGACTCAAAACACCATATATTTT